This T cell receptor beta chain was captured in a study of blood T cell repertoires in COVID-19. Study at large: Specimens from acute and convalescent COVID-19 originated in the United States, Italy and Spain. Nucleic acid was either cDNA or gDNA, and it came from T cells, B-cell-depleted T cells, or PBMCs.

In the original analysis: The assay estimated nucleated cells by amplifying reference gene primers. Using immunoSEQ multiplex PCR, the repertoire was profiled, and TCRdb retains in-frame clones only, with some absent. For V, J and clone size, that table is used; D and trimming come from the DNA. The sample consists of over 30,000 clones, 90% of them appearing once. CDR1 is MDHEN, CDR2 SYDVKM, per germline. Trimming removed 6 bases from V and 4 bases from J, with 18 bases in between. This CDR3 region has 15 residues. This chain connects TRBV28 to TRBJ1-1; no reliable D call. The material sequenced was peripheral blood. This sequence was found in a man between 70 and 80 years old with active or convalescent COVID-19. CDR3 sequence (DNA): TGTGCCAGCAGCCCCCGCCGAGGGTCGGGCACTGAAGCTTTCTTT. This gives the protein CASSPRRGSGTEAFF.